These 11 T cell receptor beta chains came from one sample sequenced in a study of read filtering for tumor transcriptome and immune sequencing. Molecular barcoded adaptors covering alpha/delta and beta/gamma chains were used on 400 ng RNA. TCRdb redid the calling of the reads with MiXCR, one entry per CDR3 protein. The table lists about 48,000 distinct CDR3 sequences, approximately 19% of them singletons, with roughly 14% in the top ten. The specimen sequenced was a population of CD138-negative cells sorted from bone marrow. These receptors were taken from a donor over 35 with multiple myeloma.

This clonotype was recorded many times. The rearrangement uses TRBV6-6 and TRBJ1-1; D might be TRBD1 (5 bases). The V gene lost 6 bases and the J gene lost 2 bases, with 13 bases spanning the gap. Germline CDR1 MNHNY, CDR2 SVGAGI (reference sequence). This CDR3 comprises 14 residues. The CDR3 DNA is TGTGCCAGCAGCCCCGACGGGGGAAACACTGAAGCTTTCTTT. It specifies CASSPDGGNTEAFF.

In its sample, this clonotype was seen many times. The chain links TRBV30 to TRBJ1-1; the match to TRBD1 covers 9 bases. The CDR3 loop spans 15 amino acids. Germline trimming cut 5 bases from V and 1 base from J; bases unmatched to any gene: 8. Germline CDR1 reads GTSNPN; CDR2 reads SVGIG (reference sequence). The CDR3 loop is CAWGRQGVTNTEAFF. The CDR3, as DNA: TGTGCCTGGGGTCGACAGGGGGTAACGAACACTGAAGCTTTCTTT.

This clonotype was recorded at least ten times. The chain joins TRBV29-1 to TRBJ2-5; TRBD1 is a possible D gene (6 bases). V was shortened by 4 bases and J by 4 bases, with 10 bases between the two germline ends. This CDR3 region has 12 residues. Germline assignment: CDR1 SQVTM and CDR2 ANQGSEA. CDR3 sequence reads: CSVAQGGETQYF. The CDR3 nucleotides read TGCAGCGTTGCACAGGGCGGAGAGACCCAGTACTTC. Full variable domain (remainder filled in from reference TRBV29-1 and TRBJ2-5): SAVISQKPSRDICQRGTSLTIQCQVDSQVTMMFWYRQQPGQSLTLIATANQGSEATYESGFVIDKFPISRPNLTFSTLTVSNMSPEDSSIYLCSVAQGGETQYFGPGTRLLVL.

The table lists this clonotype with many counts. This chain joins TRBV7-6 and TRBJ2-2, with a weak D call TRBD1 (6 bases). V was shortened by 5 bases and J by 3 bases, with 13 bases between the two germline ends. Germline CDR1 reads SGHVS; CDR2 reads FNYEAQ. CDR3 length: 15 amino acids. CDR3 nucleotide sequence: TGTGCCAGCAGCCCCCCAGGGGCCGACACCGGGGAGCTGTTTTTT. Its protein is CASSPPGADTGELFF.

This clonotype was seen at least ten times. The chain combines TRBV12-3 or TRBV12-4 with TRBJ2-1; 8 bases are shared with TRBD2. This CDR3 contains 16 residues. With 7 bases clipped from V and 3 bases from J, the junction kept 11 bases outside the gene matches. CDR3 loop: CASTSFSGSSYNEQFF. CDR3 nucleotides: TGTGCCAGCACCTCCTTCAGCGGGAGCAGCTACAATGAGCAGTTCTTC.

In its sample, this clonotype was seen many times. This chain connects TRBV19 to TRBJ2-4; the match to TRBD2 covers 14 bases. CDR1 and CDR2 (germline): LNHDA, SQIVND (reference sequence). J gave up 8 bases and V 4 bases, and 10 bases lay outside the gene matches. The CDR3 runs 17 residues. The CDR3 reads CASSSPGTSGSGHIQYF. In DNA form, the CDR3 reads TGTGCCAGTAGTAGCCCTGGGACTAGCGGGAGCGGCCACATTCAGTACTTC. The full variable domain, its missing parts supplied by reference TRBV19 and TRBJ2-4, is DGGITQSPKYLFRKEGQNVTLSCEQNLNHDAMYWYRQDPGQGLRLIYYSQIVNDFQKGDIAEGYSVSREKKESFPLTVTSAQKNPTAFYLCASSSPGTSGSGHIQYFGAGTRLSVL.

Many counts were recorded for this clonotype. The chain uses TRBV6-5 and TRBJ2-7, with 7 bases lining up with TRBD2. J was trimmed by 2 bases and V by 6 bases; bases with no gene match: 7. From germline, CDR1 is MNHEY and CDR2 SVGAGI. The CDR3 spans 14 residues. CDR3 residues: CASRSGTTPYEQYF. The DNA for the CDR3 is TGTGCCAGCAGATCCGGGACTACTCCCTACGAGCAGTACTTC.

This clonotype was seen at least ten times. This chain joins TRBV11-3 and TRBJ2-5; 12 nucleotides agree with TRBD1. Trimming at V came to 4 bases and at J to 5 bases, leaving 11 bases not matched to a gene. This CDR3 has 17 amino acids. The germline V gene has CDR1 SGHNT and CDR2 YENEEA. In nucleotides, the CDR3 is TGTGCCAGCAGCTCAGTTTCCGGGACAGGGGGCGCGGAGACCCAGTACTTC. Translated: CASSSVSGTGGAETQYF.

The J gene is TRBJ2-3, the V gene TRBV20-1, with a weak D call TRBD1 (6 bases). With 2 bases removed from V and 5 bases from J, the gap between germline ends came to 11 bases. Germline V gene data show CDR1 as DFQATT and CDR2 as SNEGSKA (reference sequence). The CDR3 is 13 residues long. CDR3 in DNA: TGCAGTGCTAGATTGTTAGGGGGAGATACGCAGTATTTT. Translation gives CSARLLGGDTQYF.

In regard to this clonotype: Just one base apart from a much larger clone, this may be a read error. This rearrangement joins TRBV7-2 to TRBJ1-1; D gene ambiguous. V lost 1 base, J lost 1 base, and 10 bases lay in between. CDR1 is SGHTA, CDR2 FQGNSA, per germline. The CDR3 runs 15 residues. The CDR3 DNA reads TGTGCCAGCAGCTTAGACCCGACTTGGAACACTGAAGCTTTCTTT. It translates to CASSLDPTWNTEAFF.

Many counts were recorded for this clonotype. The chain employs TRBV11-2 and TRBJ2-1; the D gene is possibly TRBD2 (6 bases). CDR3 length: 16 residues. V was pared by 2 bases and J by 9 bases, with 20 bases between. Germline V lookup: CDR1 SGHAT, CDR2 FQNNGV. The CDR3 nucleotides are TGTGCCAGCAGCTTACTGTCGGGCCGTCCGCGGGGTGAGCAGTTCTTC. This encodes CASSLLSGRPRGEQFF.